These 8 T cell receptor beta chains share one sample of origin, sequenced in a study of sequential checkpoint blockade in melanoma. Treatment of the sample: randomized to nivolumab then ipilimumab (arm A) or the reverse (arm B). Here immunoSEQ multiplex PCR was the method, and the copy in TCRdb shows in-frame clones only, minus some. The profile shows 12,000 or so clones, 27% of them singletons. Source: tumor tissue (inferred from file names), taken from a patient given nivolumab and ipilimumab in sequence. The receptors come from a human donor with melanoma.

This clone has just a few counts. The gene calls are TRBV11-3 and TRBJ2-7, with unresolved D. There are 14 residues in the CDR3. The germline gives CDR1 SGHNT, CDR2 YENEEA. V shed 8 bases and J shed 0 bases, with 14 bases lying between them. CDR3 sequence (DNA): TGTGCCAGCGGGTGGGCTCCGAGCTCCTACGAGCAGTACTTC. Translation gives CASGWAPSSYEQYF.

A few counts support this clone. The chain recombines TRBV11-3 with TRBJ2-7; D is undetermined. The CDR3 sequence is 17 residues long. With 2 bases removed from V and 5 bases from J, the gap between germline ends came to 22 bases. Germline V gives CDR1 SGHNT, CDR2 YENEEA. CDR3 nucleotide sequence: TGTGCCAGCAGCTTATACCCACAAGCCCACAGTCGCCACGAGCAGTACTTC. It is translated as CASSLYPQAHSRHEQYF.

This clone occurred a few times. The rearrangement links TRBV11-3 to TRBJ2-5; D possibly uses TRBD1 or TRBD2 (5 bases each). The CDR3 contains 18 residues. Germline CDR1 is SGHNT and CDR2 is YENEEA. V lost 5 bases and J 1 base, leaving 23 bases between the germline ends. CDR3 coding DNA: TGTGCCAGCAGCCTTACCAGCCGGGACGCAGGAATCCAAGAGACCCAGTACTTC. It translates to CASSLTSRDAGIQETQYF.

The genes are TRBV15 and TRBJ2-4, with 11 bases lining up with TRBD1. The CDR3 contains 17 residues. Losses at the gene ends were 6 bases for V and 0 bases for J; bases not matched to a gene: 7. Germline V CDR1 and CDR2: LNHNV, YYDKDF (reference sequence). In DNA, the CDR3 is TGTGCCACCAGTGGACAGGGGGCGATTCTAGCCAAAAACATTCAGTACTTC. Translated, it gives CATSGQGAILAKNIQYF.

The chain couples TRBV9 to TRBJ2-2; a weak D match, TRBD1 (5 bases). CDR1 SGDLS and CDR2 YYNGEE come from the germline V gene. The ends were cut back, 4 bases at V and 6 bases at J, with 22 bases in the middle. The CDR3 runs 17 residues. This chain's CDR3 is CASSQGVGRGLSGELFF. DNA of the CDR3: TGTGCCAGCAGCCAAGGGGTGGGAAGGGGTCTTTCCGGGGAGCTGTTTTTT.

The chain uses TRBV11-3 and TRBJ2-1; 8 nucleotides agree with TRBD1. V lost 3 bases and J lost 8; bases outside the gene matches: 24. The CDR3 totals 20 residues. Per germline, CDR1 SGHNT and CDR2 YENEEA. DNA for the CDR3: TGTGCCAGCAGCTTTGCCCCGACAGGGGCCCTACGGTTGGTTGGGCATGAGCAGTTCTTC. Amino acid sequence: CASSFAPTGALRLVGHEQFF.

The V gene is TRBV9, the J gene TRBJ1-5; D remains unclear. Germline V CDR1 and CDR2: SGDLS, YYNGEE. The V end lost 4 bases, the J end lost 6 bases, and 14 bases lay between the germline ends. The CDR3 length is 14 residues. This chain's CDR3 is CASSPDGDFQPQHF. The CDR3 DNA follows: TGTGCCAGCAGCCCCGATGGCGATTTTCAGCCCCAGCATTTT.

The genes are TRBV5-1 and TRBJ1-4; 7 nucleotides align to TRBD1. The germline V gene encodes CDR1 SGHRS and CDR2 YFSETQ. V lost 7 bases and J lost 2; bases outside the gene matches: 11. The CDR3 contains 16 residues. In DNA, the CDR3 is TGCGCCAGCGCCAGGACAGGCTCGGCGACTAATGAAAAACTGTTTTTT. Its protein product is CASARTGSATNEKLFF.